This paragraph covers one T cell receptor (beta chain) sequence. Measured with immunoSEQ multiplex PCR; TCRdb has only the in-frame clones, and not every one. There are approximately 170,000 clones in the sample; around 90% occur only once, and less than 0.75% lies in the top ten. Trimming removed 2 bases from V and 5 bases from J; junction bases left unmatched: 7. Germline CDR1 is MNHNS and CDR2 is SASEGT. The CDR3 is 16 amino acids. This entry is derived from a study of control samples from healthy donors and cancer patients. What was sequenced was blood. This clonotype was sampled from a woman in her 30s in good health. The genes are TRBV6-1 and TRBJ1-5; 9 bases are a match to TRBD1. CDR3 sequence reads: CASSERGDRDDQPQHF. The CDR3 DNA reads as TGTGCCAGCAGTGAAAGGGGGGACAGGGACGATCAGCCCCAGCATTTT.